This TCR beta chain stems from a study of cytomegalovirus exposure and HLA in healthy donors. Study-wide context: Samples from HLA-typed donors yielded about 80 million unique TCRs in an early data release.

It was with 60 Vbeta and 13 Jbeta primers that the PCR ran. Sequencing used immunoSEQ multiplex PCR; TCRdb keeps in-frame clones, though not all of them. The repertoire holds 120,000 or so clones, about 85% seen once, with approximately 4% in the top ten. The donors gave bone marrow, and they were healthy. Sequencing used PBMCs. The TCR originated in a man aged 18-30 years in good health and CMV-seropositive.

CDR3 sequence (DNA): TGTGCCAGCAGCTTAATCGGGACTAGCGGGTACGAGCAGTACTTC. This sequence encodes CASSLIGTSGYEQYF. The rearrangement links TRBV7-9 to TRBJ2-7, with 12 positions matching TRBD2. J was trimmed by 4 bases and V by 2 bases; bases with no gene match: 3. The CDR3 sequence is 15 residues long. Germline CDR1 SEHNR, CDR2 FQNEAQ (reference sequence).